One and the same sample provided the 8 T cell receptor beta chains below, sequenced in a study of T cells in Graves' hyperthyroidism and ophthalmopathy. The TCR beta CDR3 regions underwent amplification using RNA transcripts as the source. In the first-round RT-PCR of the TCR CDR3, the HTBI primer set was used. In TCRdb, the multiplex PCR reads were re-called with MiXCR into one record per CDR3 protein. The repertoire holds fewer than 450,000 distinct CDR3 sequences, with roughly 17% as singletons. Sequencing input: blood. The receptor set was obtained from a woman in her thirties with Graves' hyperthyroidism that later progressed to Graves' ophthalmopathy.

At least ten counts were recorded for this clonotype. The chain joins TRBV4-1 to TRBJ1-2; tentative D call: TRBD1 (6 bases). CDR1 is MGHRA, CDR2 YSYEKL, per germline. The CDR3 covers 13 residues. V was trimmed by 0 bases and J by 4 bases, leaving 6 bases between them. CDR3 loop: CASSQEGGYGYTF. The CDR3 nucleotides read TGCGCCAGCAGCCAAGAAGGGGGCTATGGCTACACCTTC.

This chain joins TRBV3-1 and TRBJ2-3, with D perhaps given as TRBD1 or TRBD2 (5 bases each). Trimming stripped 4 bases from V and 3 bases from J, with 14 bases between. Germline V gives CDR1 LGHDT, CDR2 YNNKEL (reference sequence). The CDR3 is 15 amino acids. CDR3 loop: CASSPRGVITDTQYF. Here the CDR3 DNA reads TGTGCCAGCAGCCCGAGAGGGGTGATAACAGATACGCAGTATTTT.

This clonotype has ten or more counts. The V gene is TRBV5-6, the J gene TRBJ2-3, with 8 nucleotides matching TRBD2. With 2 bases clipped from V and 5 bases from J, the junction kept 4 bases outside the gene matches. Germline values: CDR1 SGHDT, CDR2 YYEEEE. CDR3 length: 14 residues. The CDR3 sequence: CASSFGLAGDTQYF. CDR3 nucleotide sequence: TGTGCCAGCAGCTTTGGGCTAGCGGGAGATACGCAGTATTTT.

This clonotype was seen only a few times. V gene TRBV19 combines with J gene TRBJ1-2; maybe TRBD1 (5 bases). Germline CDR1 is LNHDA and CDR2 is SQIVND (reference sequence). CDR3 length equals 15 residues. V lost 3 bases, J lost 2 bases, and 13 bases lay in between. This CDR3 reads CASSIEVTGNYGYTF. CDR3 sequence (DNA): TGTGCCAGTAGTATCGAGGTAACAGGAAACTATGGCTACACCTTC.

This clonotype was picked up one time. The DNA for the CDR3 is TGTGCCAGCAACCGGGGAAGGGGAGGGTTCACAGATACGCAGTATTTT. Translating it yields CASNRGRGGFTDTQYF. V usage is TRBV28 and J usage is TRBJ2-3, with 7 bases that match TRBD2. V lost 7 bases, J lost 2 bases, and 12 bases stayed unmatched. There are 16 residues in the CDR3. Germline CDR1 is MDHEN and CDR2 is SYDVKM. The full variable domain, with the rest looked up from reference TRBV28 and TRBJ2-3, is DVKVTQSSRYLVKRTGEKVFLECVQDMDHENMFWYRQDPGLGLRLIYFSYDVKMKEKGDIPEGYSVSREKKERFSLILESASTNQTSMYLCASNRGRGGFTDTQYFGPGTRLTVL.

This clonotype occurred many times. The chain has TRBV6-2 or TRBV6-3 and TRBJ2-1, with TRBD2 matching 11 bases. The CDR3 spans 16 residues. The V segment lost 4 bases and the J segment 4 bases; nucleotides outside the gene matches: 6. In germline, CDR1 is MNHEY, CDR2 SVGEGT. This CDR3 is CASSSTSGIRYNEQFF. Written as DNA, the CDR3 is TGTGCCAGCAGTTCGACTAGCGGGATTCGGTACAATGAGCAGTTCTTC.

The J gene is TRBJ2-5, the V gene TRBV5-1; possible D gene TRBD2, 6 bases. This CDR3 spans 17 amino acids. V lost 1 base and J 1 base, leaving 17 bases between the germline ends. Germline V gene data show CDR1 as SGHRS and CDR2 as YFSETQ. CDR3 DNA: TGCGCCAGCAGCTTGAGTCGGAGCATCGGGGGCCAAGAGACCCAGTACTTC. Translation: CASSLSRSIGGQETQYF.

This clonotype was seen ten or more times. The gene calls are TRBV18 and TRBJ2-7, with TRBD1 matching 8 bases. V was pared by 3 bases and J by 2 bases, with 3 bases of the junction left unmatched. The germline V gene encodes CDR1 KGHSH and CDR2 LQKENI. This CDR3 comprises 14 residues. CDR3 residues: CASSPRDRTYEQYF. CDR3 coding DNA: TGTGCCAGCTCACCCCGGGACAGGACCTACGAGCAGTACTTC.